These 29 T cell receptor beta chains were sequenced from one sample in a study of T cells in Graves' hyperthyroidism and ophthalmopathy. TCR beta CDR3 region amplification was performed from RNA transcripts. The HTBI primer set drove a first-round RT-PCR of the TCR CDR3. MiXCR, run by TCRdb on the multiplex PCR reads, gives a single entry per CDR3 protein. This table holds around 450,000 distinct CDR3 sequences, approximately 14% found once. Sequencing used blood. The receptors originated from a woman under 30 with Graves' hyperthyroidism.

The chain employs TRBV4-2 and TRBJ2-2, with 10 bases lining up with TRBD2. Germline assignment: CDR1 LGHNA and CDR2 YNFKEQ. The CDR3 is 17 amino acids. With 4 bases clipped from V and 0 bases from J, the junction kept 5 bases outside the gene matches. DNA for the CDR3: TGTGCCAGCAGCCCTGCGCTAGCGGGAGCGAACACCGGGGAGCTGTTTTTT. Translation: CASSPALAGANTGELFF.

At least ten counts were recorded for this clonotype. This sequence joins TRBV7-9 and TRBJ1-6; no firm D call. The germline gives CDR1 SEHNR, CDR2 FQNEAQ (reference sequence). V lost 1 base and J 6 bases, leaving 7 bases between the germline ends. The CDR3 runs 14 residues. This chain's CDR3 is CASSLVAANSPLHF. CDR3 nucleotide sequence: TGTGCCAGCAGCTTAGTGGCTGCTAATTCACCCCTCCACTTT.

DNA for the CDR3: TGTGCCAGCAGCTTTAGTTTGGGGTCACTCAGGATACTCCACACCGGGGAGCTGTTTTTT. Translating it yields CASSFSLGSLRILHTGELFF. V is TRBV5-6 and J is TRBJ2-2; D uncertain. The germline CDR1 and CDR2 sequences are SGHDT and YYEEEE. This CDR3 is built from 20 residues. The V end was cut by 2 bases, the J end by 3 bases, with 26 bases between.

This clonotype has a count of ten or more. V usage is TRBV3-1 and J usage is TRBJ2-7; TRBD2 aligns across 7 bases. This CDR3 is built from 14 residues. From germline, CDR1 is LGHDT and CDR2 YNNKEL (reference sequence). The V and J ends lost 4 bases and 2 bases, in that order; junction bases with no gene match: 5. CDR3 coding DNA: TGTGCCAGCAGCCCTCGCCGGGGGGCCTACGAGCAGTACTTC. It codes for CASSPRRGAYEQYF.

J is TRBJ2-3 and V is TRBV6-2 or TRBV6-3; 15 bases are shared with TRBD2. Losses at the gene ends were 4 bases for V and 4 bases for J; bases not matched to a gene: 0. The CDR3 length is 15 residues. The V gene's germline CDR1 is MNHEY and CDR2 SVGEGT. The DNA for the CDR3 is TGTGCCAGCAGTTGGACTAGCGGGGGGGCAGATACGCAGTATTTT. As protein: CASSWTSGGADTQYF.

CDR3 DNA sequence: TGCGCCAGCAGTGTCGGACTAGCGGGATTCGGGGGCTATAGCACAGATACGCAGTATTTT. As protein: CASSVGLAGFGGYSTDTQYF. The chain carries TRBV10-1 and TRBJ2-3, with 12 bases that match TRBD2. Germline CDR1 and CDR2: WNHNN and SYGVQD (reference sequence). The CDR3 covers 20 residues. Trimming took 4 bases from V and 0 from J; bases not matched to a gene: 14.

This clonotype was seen only a few times. The rearrangement joins TRBV24-1 to TRBJ2-5; no clear D gene. Germline V gene data show CDR1 as KGHDR and CDR2 as SFDVKD. The CDR3 length is 13 residues. V was pared by 9 bases and J by 2 bases, with 12 bases between. The CDR3 region is CATARRFQETQYF. For the CDR3, the DNA is TGTGCCACCGCCCGTCGGTTTCAAGAGACCCAGTACTTC.

In its sample, this clonotype was seen many times. The rearrangement joins TRBV7-2 to TRBJ1-1; D not resolved. Germline CDR1 and CDR2: SGHTA and FQGNSA. Trimming cost V 4 bases and J 0 bases, with 12 bases left between them. There are 15 residues in the CDR3. This CDR3 is CASSSGRTMNTEAFF. The CDR3 DNA sequence: TGTGCCAGCAGCTCTGGGCGAACCATGAACACTGAAGCTTTCTTT.

For this clonotype: A read error may explain this, as a much larger clone is one base away. This chain connects TRBV6-1 to TRBJ1-1; maybe TRBD1 (5 bases). Trimming took off 4 bases at V and 1 base at J, with 13 bases between the two ends. The CDR3 is 15 amino acids. Per germline, CDR1 MNHNS and CDR2 SASEGT. The CDR3 region is CASSVPWRGNTEAFF. CDR3 in DNA: TGTGCCAGCAGTGTGCCCTGGAGGGGGAACACTGAAGCTTTCTTT.

At least ten counts were recorded for this clonotype. The rearrangement links TRBV7-6 to TRBJ2-1; 9 bases agree with TRBD2. J gave up 10 bases and V 1 base, and 14 bases lay outside the gene matches. Germline V CDR1 and CDR2: SGHVS, FNYEAQ. The CDR3 length is 17 residues. DNA of the CDR3: TGTGCCAGCAGCTTAGATCCGCGGGAGGGTCGTTTTTCGGAGCAGTTCTTC. Translation: CASSLDPREGRFSEQFF.

The rearrangement links TRBV27 to TRBJ2-1, with 8 bases identical to TRBD1. This CDR3 is 14 amino acids long. Trimming at V came to 5 bases and at J to 7 bases, leaving 7 bases not matched to a gene. Germline CDR1 is MNHEY and CDR2 is SMNVEV (reference sequence). The CDR3 DNA is TGTGCCAGCAGTACTGACAGGGGTTTTAATGAGCAGTTCTTC. The encoded protein is CASSTDRGFNEQFF.

This clonotype was observed at least ten times. The CDR3 region is CASSPGGLGGNQPQHF. The DNA for the CDR3 is TGTGCCAGCAGTCCAGGAGGGCTTGGTGGCAATCAGCCCCAGCATTTT. The rearrangement uses TRBV9 and TRBJ1-5; D remains ambiguous. Germline V gives CDR1 SGDLS, CDR2 YYNGEE. This CDR3 contains 16 residues. V lost 5 bases and J lost 2, with 17 bases in between.

J is TRBJ2-7 and V is TRBV7-8, with 12 bases aligning to TRBD1. CDR3 length: 17 amino acids. Germline V gene data show CDR1 as SGHVS and CDR2 as FQNEAQ. The V and J ends lost 2 bases and 5 bases, in that order; junction bases with no gene match: 10. In DNA, the CDR3 is TGTGCCAGCAGCTTACGTGGGACAGGGGGCCCGGGGGACGAGCAGTACTTC. This translates into CASSLRGTGGPGDEQYF.

The chain links TRBV12-3 or TRBV12-4 to TRBJ2-1, with TRBD1 as a possible D gene (6 bases). This CDR3 is 15 amino acids long. With 6 bases removed from V and 7 bases from J, the gap between germline ends came to 19 bases. The chain's CDR3 is CASRKTGTPRNEQFF. The CDR3 DNA is TGTGCCAGCAGGAAGACCGGGACACCCAGAAATGAGCAGTTCTTC.

This clonotype has just a few counts. The chain employs TRBV11-2 and TRBJ2-3; 9 bases agree with TRBD2. Unmatched junction bases numbered 5, after V lost 1 base and J lost 9 bases. Germline V CDR1 and CDR2: SGHAT, FQNNGV. The CDR3 is made up of 14 amino acids. The CDR3 DNA is TGTGCCAGCAGCTTAGGGGGGGGGACTAGCACGCAGTATTTT. Its translation: CASSLGGGTSTQYF.

This clonotype has only a few counts. This rearrangement joins TRBV20-1 to TRBJ1-6; D not resolved. In germline, CDR1 is DFQATT, CDR2 SNEGSKA (reference sequence). Trimming took 3 bases from V and 9 from J, leaving 15 bases between them. This CDR3 is 14 amino acids long. Here the CDR3 reads CSASTYDGSSPLHF. The CDR3 DNA reads TGCAGTGCTAGTACTTACGATGGGAGTTCACCCCTCCACTTT.

The rearrangement joins TRBV7-2 to TRBJ2-5; D is possibly TRBD1 (6 bases). Germline CDR1 SGHTA, CDR2 FQGNSA. CDR3 length: 13 residues. Trimming shortened V by 5 bases and J by 2 bases, and 9 bases separated the two germline ends. CDR3: CASSRDMQETQYF. The DNA of the CDR3 is TGTGCCAGCAGCCGGGACATGCAAGAGACCCAGTACTTC. The complete variable domain, with remaining parts taken from reference TRBV7-2 and TRBJ2-5, reads GAGVSQSPSNKVTEKGKDVELRCDPISGHTALYWYRQSLGQGLEFLIYFQGNSAPDKSGLPSDRFSAERTGGSVSTLTIQRTQQEDSAVYLCASSRDMQETQYFGPGTRLLVL.

Comments on this clonotype: Possible read error: a much larger clone is one base away. The chain carries TRBV20-1 and TRBJ1-2, with D possibly TRBD1 on 5 matching bases. The CDR3 is made up of 12 amino acids. V was shortened by 6 bases and J by 7 bases, with 15 bases between the two germline ends. CDR1 and CDR2 (germline): DFQATT, SNEGSKA (reference sequence). The CDR3 protein is CSAKERDCGYTF. The CDR3 DNA sequence: TGCAGTGCAAAGGAAAGGGACTGTGGCTACACCTTC.

This clonotype was seen only a few times. The chain carries TRBV7-2 and TRBJ1-1; 8 bases align to TRBD1. Germline V gene lookup returns CDR1 SGHTA and CDR2 FQGNSA. Trimming removed 0 bases from V and 10 bases from J; junction bases left unmatched: 13. The CDR3 is 16 residues long. This CDR3 is CASSLAPLNRQGIAFF. CDR3 bases: TGTGCCAGCAGCTTAGCCCCCCTTAACAGACAGGGGATAGCTTTCTTT.

This clonotype was detected ten times or more. The V call is TRBV24-1, the J call TRBJ1-2, with TRBD1 matching 10 bases. Germline lookup yields CDR1 KGHDR and CDR2 SFDVKD. The V and J ends lost 3 bases and 8 bases, in that order; junction bases with no gene match: 5. This CDR3 contains 14 residues. The CDR3 region has the DNA TGTGCCACCAGTGATCAGGGACAGGGGTACGGCTACACCTTC. It specifies CATSDQGQGYGYTF.

This clonotype was seen ten or more times. The chain has TRBV18 and TRBJ2-2; D is perhaps TRBD1 (5 bases). The V and J ends lost 2 bases and 4 bases respectively, with 8 bases between them. The CDR3 is 14 amino acids. Germline CDR1 reads KGHSH; CDR2 reads LQKENI. This CDR3 reads CASSPKQVTGELFF. Written as DNA, the CDR3 is TGTGCCAGCTCACCAAAACAGGTCACCGGGGAGCTGTTTTTT.

This clonotype was counted many times. The chain combines TRBV12-3 or TRBV12-4 with TRBJ1-6; D is unclear. The V end lost 2 bases, the J end lost 7 bases, and 3 bases lay between the germline ends. This CDR3 is built from 12 residues. The CDR3 sequence is CASSLKNSPLHF. CDR3 bases: TGTGCCAGCAGTTTAAAGAATTCACCCCTCCACTTT.

This clonotype was detected a few times. The chain uses TRBV6-1 and TRBJ2-1; TRBD2 matches at 14 bases. The CDR3 covers 18 residues. Germline values: CDR1 MNHNS, CDR2 SASEGT. V gave up 5 bases and J gave up 4 bases; unmatched junction bases: 10. CDR3 DNA: TGTGCCAGCAGTAAGACTAGCGGGAGGGCCGGTCCATACAATGAGCAGTTCTTC. Amino acid sequence: CASSKTSGRAGPYNEQFF.

This clonotype showed up just a few times. V gene TRBV7-9 combines with J gene TRBJ1-2, with 8 bases that match TRBD1. CDR1 and CDR2 from the germline V gene are SEHNR and FQNEAQ (reference sequence). With 5 bases clipped from V and 2 bases from J, the junction kept 7 bases outside the gene matches. The CDR3 totals 15 residues. The CDR3 sequence is CASSGDRGPNYGYTF. Here the CDR3 DNA reads TGTGCCAGCAGCGGAGACAGGGGTCCGAACTATGGCTACACCTTC.

This clonotype appeared many times. The chain couples TRBV2 to TRBJ1-5, with TRBD1 as a possible D gene (6 bases). V lost 6 bases and J lost 0, with 12 bases in between. Per germline, CDR1 SNHLY and CDR2 FYNNEI. The CDR3 runs to 15 residues. CDR3 sequence reads: CASRAGQISNQPQHF. The DNA for the CDR3 is TGTGCCAGCAGAGCGGGACAAATTAGCAATCAGCCCCAGCATTTT.

At least ten counts were recorded for this clonotype. The chain couples TRBV7-9 to TRBJ2-3; D is perhaps TRBD2 (6 bases). Trimming cost V 5 bases and J 4 bases, with 19 bases left between them. The CDR3 runs to 16 residues. Germline CDR1 reads SEHNR; CDR2 reads FQNEAQ (reference sequence). The CDR3 DNA sequence: TGTGCCAGCAGCCCTTTCCGGCGGGATACGGCAGATACGCAGTATTTT. It is translated as CASSPFRRDTADTQYF.

Of note for this clonotype: A clone one base away is much larger, so this may be a read error. The genes are TRBV18 and TRBJ2-4; maybe TRBD1 (6 bases). Germline V CDR1 and CDR2: KGHSH, LQKENI. This CDR3 is 12 amino acids long. V was cut by 6 bases and J by 10 bases, with 13 bases left in between. For the CDR3, the DNA is TGTGCCAGCTCCCTCAAGCAGGGGATTCAGTACTTC. This encodes CASSLKQGIQYF.

The V gene is TRBV4-3, the J gene TRBJ2-1; a weak D match, TRBD2 (5 bases). Between the trimmed V and J ends, which lost 0 bases and 15 bases, there was a span of 18 bases. This CDR3 has 14 amino acids. Germline assignment: CDR1 LGHNA and CDR2 YSLEER. The CDR3 sequence: CASSQDLSDSLRFF. The CDR3 nucleotides are TGCGCCAGCAGCCAAGATCTGTCGGACTCGCTGCGGTTCTTC.

This clonotype was counted at least ten times. The V and J genes are TRBV2 and TRBJ2-2, with 9 bases lining up with TRBD1. The CDR3 loop spans 14 amino acids. CDR1 SNHLY and CDR2 FYNNEI come from the germline V gene. Trimming took 10 bases from V and 4 from J; bases not matched to a gene: 7. The CDR3 sequence: CATQDRGRTGELFF. In DNA, the CDR3 is TGTGCCACTCAGGACAGGGGCCGCACCGGGGAGCTGTTTTTT.